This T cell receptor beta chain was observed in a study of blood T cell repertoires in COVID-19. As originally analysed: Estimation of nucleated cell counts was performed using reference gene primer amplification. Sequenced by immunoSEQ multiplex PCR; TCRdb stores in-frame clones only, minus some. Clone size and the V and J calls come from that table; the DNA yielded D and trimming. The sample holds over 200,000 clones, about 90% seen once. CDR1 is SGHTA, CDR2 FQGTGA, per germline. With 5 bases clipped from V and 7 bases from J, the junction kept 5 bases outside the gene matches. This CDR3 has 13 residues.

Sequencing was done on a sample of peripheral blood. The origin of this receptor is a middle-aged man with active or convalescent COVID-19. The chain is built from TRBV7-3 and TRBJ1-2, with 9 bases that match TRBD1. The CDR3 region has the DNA TGTGCCAGCAGCCCGGGACAGGGAGTTGGCTACACCTTC. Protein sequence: CASSPGQGVGYTF. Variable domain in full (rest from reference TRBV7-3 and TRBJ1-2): GAGVSQTPSNKVTEKGKYVELRCDPISGHTALYWYRQSLGQGPEFLIYFQGTGAADDSGLPNDRFFAVRPEGSVSTLKIQRTERGDSAVYLCASSPGQGVGYTFGSGTRLTVV.